A single sample is the source of the 28 T cell receptor beta chains below, sequenced in a study of OX40 agonist ivuxolimab in advanced cancers. Sequencing was performed with immunoSEQ multiplex PCR; in TCRdb, only in-frame clones are kept and a portion is missing. The sample contains roughly 36,000 clones, roughly 85% of which appear only once. The source was CD4+ or CD8+ T cells sorted from blood, collected in a trial of the OX40 agonist ivuxolimab. The receptors derive from an adult with an advanced solid tumor such as melanoma, head and neck, liver or kidney cancer.

This chain connects TRBV2 to TRBJ2-7, with unresolved D. Trimming shortened V by 3 bases and J by 2 bases, and 14 bases separated the two germline ends. The V gene's germline CDR1 is SNHLY and CDR2 FYNNEI. This CDR3 is 15 amino acids long. The CDR3 DNA follows: TGTGCCAGCAGTGATGTCCAGGTTTTCCCCTACGAGCAGTACTTC. It encodes CASSDVQVFPYEQYF.

This clone was seen once. The gene calls are TRBV7-9 and TRBJ2-3, with D maybe TRBD2 (6 bases). From germline, CDR1 is SEHNR and CDR2 FQNEAQ (reference sequence). The CDR3 contains 16 residues. The ends were cut back, 8 bases at V and 0 bases at J, with 18 bases in the middle. CDR3 sequence: CASSPLGSGSTDTQYF. CDR3 sequence (DNA): TGTGCCAGCTCTCCATTAGGGAGCGGGAGCACAGATACGCAGTATTTT.

This clone was observed once. V and J are TRBV2 and TRBJ1-5; 7 positions agree with TRBD1. Germline values: CDR1 SNHLY, CDR2 FYNNEI. This CDR3 is built from 16 residues. V gave up 1 base and J gave up 5 bases; unmatched junction bases: 8. CDR3 protein: CASSEGLATGYQPQHF. The CDR3 DNA sequence: TGTGCCAGCAGTGAAGGGTTGGCGACAGGGTATCAGCCCCAGCATTTT.

This chain uses TRBV18 with TRBJ1-2; TRBD1 is a possible D gene (6 bases). This CDR3 has 17 amino acids. V was trimmed by 5 bases and J by 2 bases, leaving 21 bases between them. Germline V gene sequence: CDR1 KGHSH, CDR2 LQKENI. The CDR3 is CASSEDLSGRGNYGYTF. The CDR3, as DNA: TGTGCCAGCTCAGAGGATTTGAGCGGCAGGGGAAACTATGGCTACACCTTC.

The chain carries TRBV6-5 and TRBJ1-2; D gene uncertain. The CDR3 consists of 14 residues. The V gene lost 5 bases and the J gene lost 7 bases, with 17 bases spanning the gap. Germline V gene data show CDR1 as MNHEY and CDR2 as SVGAGI. The CDR3 DNA is TGTGCCAGCAGTGAAGAAGGGTACGTCGGTGGCTACACCTTC. As protein: CASSEEGYVGGYTF.

The chain joins TRBV5-5 to TRBJ2-3; 11 bases fit TRBD2. This CDR3 spans 16 amino acids. The germline gives CDR1 SGHKS, CDR2 YYEKEE (reference sequence). With V trimmed by 2 bases and J by 6 bases, 8 bases remained unmatched. CDR3: CASSFRNLAGGDTQYF. CDR3 DNA sequence: TGTGCCAGCAGCTTTCGGAATTTAGCGGGAGGGGATACGCAGTATTTT.

The rearrangement links TRBV29-1 to TRBJ2-5, with D perhaps matching TRBD2 (6 bases). There are 12 residues in the CDR3. Between the trimmed V and J ends, which lost 5 bases and 3 bases, there was a span of 10 bases. Germline-derived CDR1 and CDR2 are SQVTM and ANQGSEA. For the CDR3, the DNA is TGCAGCGTTCCGACTAGAAAAGAGACCCAGTACTTC. It yields the protein CSVPTRKETQYF.

The rearrangement uses TRBV25-1 and TRBJ1-1; no definite D call. Germline CDR1 and CDR2: MGHDK and SYGVNS. Trimming stripped 8 bases from V and 11 bases from J, with 21 bases between. This CDR3 is built from 13 residues. Here the CDR3 DNA reads TGTGCCAGCGTACCGCCGTGGGGAGGGCAGGCTTTCTTT. The encoded protein is CASVPPWGGQAFF.

The CDR3 here is CAGGQRESYEQYF. CDR3 nucleotide sequence: TGTGCGGGAGGGCAGCGGGAGTCCTACGAGCAGTACTTC. The chain carries TRBV2 and TRBJ2-7; TRBD2 agrees at 8 bases. CDR3 length: 13 residues. Germline V gene sequence: CDR1 SNHLY, CDR2 FYNNEI.

CDR3 amino acids: CASSPPGLAGGADEQFF. The CDR3 nucleotides read TGTGCCAGCAGTCCTCCTGGACTAGCGGGAGGAGCAGATGAGCAGTTCTTC. The rearrangement uses TRBV28 and TRBJ2-1, with 14 bases aligning to TRBD2. Trimming took 5 bases from V and 8 from J; bases not matched to a gene: 11. Per germline, CDR1 MDHEN and CDR2 SYDVKM. The CDR3 consists of 17 residues.

CDR3 residues: CAWVLDNEQFF. The CDR3 bases are TGTGCCTGGGTTCTGGACAATGAGCAGTTCTTC. The chain is built from TRBV30 and TRBJ2-1; the D is unclear. CDR1 and CDR2 from the germline V gene are GTSNPN and SVGIG (reference sequence). This CDR3 comprises 11 residues. V lost 5 bases to trimming and J lost 5 bases, with 7 bases between them. Full variable domain (outside the CDR3, taken from reference TRBV30 and TRBJ2-1): SQTIHQWPATLVQPVGSPLSLECTVEGTSNPNLYWYRQAAGRGLQLLFYSVGIGQISSEVPQNLSASRPQDRQFILSSKKLLLSDSGFYLCAWVLDNEQFFGPGTRLTVL.

This chain joins TRBV5-4 and TRBJ1-2; unclear D gene. Trimming left V 0 bases short and J 6 bases short, with 12 bases between. Germline V gene data show CDR1 as SGHNT and CDR2 as YYREEE (reference sequence). The CDR3 is 14 residues long. In DNA, the CDR3 is TGTGCCAGCAGCTTGGAAGGGAATTCGGATGGCTACACCTTC. It translates to CASSLEGNSDGYTF.

This chain's CDR3 is CASSLPSRGYTGELFF. In DNA form, the CDR3 reads TGTGCCAGCAGCTTGCCTAGCCGAGGTTACACCGGGGAGCTGTTTTTT. V is TRBV5-6 and J is TRBJ2-2; D may be TRBD2 (5 bases). Germline V gene lookup returns CDR1 SGHDT and CDR2 YYEEEE. The CDR3 consists of 16 residues. V lost 1 base, J lost 3 bases, and 13 bases lay in between.

The CDR3 loop is CASSLSTGRSGNTIYF. The CDR3 nucleotides are TGTGCCAGCAGCTTATCGACAGGGAGATCTGGAAACACCATATATTTT. The chain links TRBV11-3 to TRBJ1-3, with 7 bases that match TRBD1. Germline trimming cut 2 bases from V and 1 base from J; bases unmatched to any gene: 5. The CDR3 is made up of 16 amino acids. Looked up from germline, CDR1 is SGHNT and CDR2 is YENEEA.

This rearrangement joins TRBV9 to TRBJ2-7; 7 bases fit TRBD2. Germline loops: CDR1 SGDLS, CDR2 YYNGEE. CDR3 size: 17 residues. The V and J ends lost 3 bases and 2 bases, in that order; junction bases with no gene match: 14. The CDR3 here is CASSDSPEAGRPYEQYF. In DNA form, the CDR3 reads TGTGCCAGCAGCGACTCCCCGGAAGCGGGAAGACCCTACGAGCAGTACTTC. The full variable domain, in which reference TRBV9 and TRBJ2-7 provide the parts outside the CDR3, is DSGVTQTPKHLITATGQRVTLRCSPRSGDLSVYWYQQSLDQGLQFLIQYYNGEERAKGNILERFSAQQFPDLHSELNLSSLELGDSALYFCASSDSPEAGRPYEQYFGPGTRLTVT.

The V call is TRBV18, the J call TRBJ2-7, with TRBD2 matching 9 bases. Germline CDR1 and CDR2: KGHSH and LQKENI. The CDR3 spans 16 residues. V trimming: 5 bases; J trimming: 0 bases; junction bases outside the gene matches: 8. The CDR3 protein is CASSDSTSGNSYEQYF. CDR3 bases: TGTGCCAGCTCAGACTCGACTAGCGGCAACTCCTACGAGCAGTACTTC. Drawing the rest from reference TRBV18 and TRBJ2-7, the complete variable domain is NAGVMQNPRHLVRRRGQEARLRCSPMKGHSHVYWYRQLPEEGLKFMVYLQKENIIDESGMPKERFSAEFPKEGPSILRIQQVVRGDSAAYFCASSDSTSGNSYEQYFGPGTRLTVT.

The rearrangement links TRBV4-2 to TRBJ1-3, with TRBD1 matching 9 bases. The CDR3 runs to 15 residues. Germline assignment: CDR1 LGHNA and CDR2 YNFKEQ. Germline trimming cut 3 bases from V and 2 bases from J; bases unmatched to any gene: 2. The CDR3, as DNA: TGTGCCAGCAGCCAGGACAGGGGACCTGGAAACACCATATATTTT. Its protein product is CASSQDRGPGNTIYF.

The chain uses TRBV11-2 and TRBJ2-3, with 13 bases fitting TRBD2. The CDR3 is 15 residues long. Trimming cost V 3 bases and J 5 bases; bases outside gene matches: 2. CDR1 SGHAT and CDR2 FQNNGV come from the germline V gene. The CDR3 loop is CASSLRTSGGDTQYF. As DNA, the CDR3 is TGTGCCAGCAGCTTGCGGACTAGCGGGGGAGATACGCAGTATTTT.

This clone was seen once. The chain is built from TRBV9 and TRBJ2-1; D remains ambiguous. The germline V and J ends were trimmed by 4 bases and 7 bases, with 18 bases remaining between them. Germline V gives CDR1 SGDLS, CDR2 YYNGEE. There are 15 residues in the CDR3. CDR3 in amino acids: CASSPRRALGNEQFF. In nucleotides, the CDR3 is TGTGCCAGCAGCCCCCGACGGGCGCTCGGAAATGAGCAGTTCTTC.

This rearrangement joins TRBV10-3 to TRBJ2-5; 11 bases fit TRBD2. Germline values: CDR1 ENHRY, CDR2 SYGVKD. The CDR3 is 16 residues long. V dropped 2 bases and J dropped 4; count of bases not matched to a gene: 6. The CDR3 DNA reads as TGTGCCATCAGTGAGGGGACTAGCGGATTAAGAGAGACCCAGTACTTC. This sequence encodes CAISEGTSGLRETQYF.

The V and J genes are TRBV7-9 and TRBJ1-3; D might be TRBD1 (5 bases). The CDR3 spans 13 residues. The germline gives CDR1 SEHNR, CDR2 FQNEAQ (reference sequence). V lost 7 bases to trimming and J lost 0 bases, with 7 bases between them. The CDR3 DNA follows: TGTGCCAGCAAAACAGGCTCTGGAAACACCATATATTTT. It specifies CASKTGSGNTIYF.

This clone was detected only once. V usage is TRBV7-9 and J usage is TRBJ2-1; D call uncertain. CDR3 size: 12 residues. The V end lost 3 bases, the J end lost 9 bases, and 9 bases lay between the germline ends. Germline-derived CDR1 and CDR2 are SEHNR and FQNEAQ (reference sequence). Here the CDR3 DNA reads TGTGCCAGCAGCTTTGGGGTTCTTGAGCAGTTCTTC. Translating it yields CASSFGVLEQFF.

There are a few counts of this clone. This rearrangement joins TRBV29-1 to TRBJ1-1, with D possibly matching TRBD1 (5 bases). The V end lost 4 bases, the J end lost 1 base, and 10 bases lay between the germline ends. In germline, CDR1 is SQVTM, CDR2 ANQGSEA. The CDR3 is 13 residues long. Here the CDR3 DNA reads TGCAGCGTTGGGGGCGGGGAGAACACTGAAGCTTTCTTT. It encodes CSVGGGENTEAFF.

The chain couples TRBV18 to TRBJ1-5; D gene ambiguous. The CDR3 runs to 13 residues. The V gene's germline CDR1 is KGHSH and CDR2 LQKENI. V gave up 2 bases and J gave up 6 bases, with 8 bases separating them. CDR3 sequence: CASSPGFGQPQHF. In DNA form, the CDR3 reads TGTGCCAGCTCACCAGGGTTCGGTCAGCCCCAGCATTTT.

The chain joins TRBV11-2 to TRBJ2-1; a weak D match, TRBD2 (5 bases). Germline V lookup: CDR1 SGHAT, CDR2 FQNNGV. CDR3 length: 12 residues. With 5 bases removed from V and 9 bases from J, the gap between germline ends came to 11 bases. This chain's CDR3 is CASSAGLGEQFF. CDR3 nucleotides: TGTGCCAGCAGCGCAGGACTGGGTGAGCAGTTCTTC.

The chain combines TRBV6-4 with TRBJ1-1, with D unresolved. Trimming took off 6 bases at V and 3 bases at J, with 11 bases between the two ends. Germline CDR1 is MRHNA and CDR2 is SNTAGT. The CDR3 is made up of 13 amino acids. The CDR3 sequence is CASSRTLDTEAFF. The CDR3 DNA sequence: TGTGCCAGCAGCCGGACCTTAGACACTGAAGCTTTCTTT.

V usage is TRBV7-6 and J usage is TRBJ2-5, with a weak D call TRBD2 (6 bases). The J call may be mistaken, given a closer DNA end match to TRBJ2-7. CDR1 is SGHVS, CDR2 FNYEAQ, per germline. CDR3 length: 14 residues. The CDR3 nucleotides read TGTGCCAGCAGCCGCCGGACGGGGGATGACGAGCAGTACTTC. This sequence encodes CASSRRTGDDEQYF.

This chain uses TRBV6-5 with TRBJ2-5; TRBD1 matches 7 bases. The J call may be wrong; the DNA end is better matched by TRBJ2-7. Germline V gives CDR1 MNHEY, CDR2 SVGAGI. This CDR3 has 13 amino acids. CDR3 coding DNA: TGTGCCAGCAGTCCAACGACAGGGTACGAGCAGTACTTC. Translated, it gives CASSPTTGYEQYF.